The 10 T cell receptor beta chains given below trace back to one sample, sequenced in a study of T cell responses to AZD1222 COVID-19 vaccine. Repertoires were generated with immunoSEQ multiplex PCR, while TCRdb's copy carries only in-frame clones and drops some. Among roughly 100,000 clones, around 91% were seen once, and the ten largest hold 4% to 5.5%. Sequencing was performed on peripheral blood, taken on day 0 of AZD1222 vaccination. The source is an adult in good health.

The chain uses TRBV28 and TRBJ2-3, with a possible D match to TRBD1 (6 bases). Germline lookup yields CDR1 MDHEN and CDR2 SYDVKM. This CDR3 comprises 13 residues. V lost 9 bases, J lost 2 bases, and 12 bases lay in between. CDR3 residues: CASYTGSTDTQYF. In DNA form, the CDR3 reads TGTGCCAGTTATACAGGGTCCACAGATACGCAGTATTTT.

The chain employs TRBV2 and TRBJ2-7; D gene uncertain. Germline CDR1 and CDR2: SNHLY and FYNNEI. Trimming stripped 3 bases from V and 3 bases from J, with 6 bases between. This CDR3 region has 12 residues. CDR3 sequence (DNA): TGTGCCAGCAGTGACCGAAGCTACGAGCAGTACTTC. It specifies CASSDRSYEQYF.

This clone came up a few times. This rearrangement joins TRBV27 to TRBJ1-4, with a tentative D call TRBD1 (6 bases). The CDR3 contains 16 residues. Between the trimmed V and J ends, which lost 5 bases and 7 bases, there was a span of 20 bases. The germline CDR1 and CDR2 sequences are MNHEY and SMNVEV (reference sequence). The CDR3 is CASSPLGQTSPEKLFF. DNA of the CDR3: TGTGCCAGCAGTCCCCTCGGACAGACTTCCCCTGAAAAACTGTTTTTT.

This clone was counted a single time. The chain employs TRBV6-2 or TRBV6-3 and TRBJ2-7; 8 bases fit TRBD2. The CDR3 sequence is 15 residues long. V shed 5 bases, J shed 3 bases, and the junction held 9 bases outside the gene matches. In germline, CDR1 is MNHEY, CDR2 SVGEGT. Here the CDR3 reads CASSPISGANYEQYF. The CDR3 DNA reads TGTGCCAGCAGTCCAATTAGCGGGGCAAACTACGAGCAGTACTTC.

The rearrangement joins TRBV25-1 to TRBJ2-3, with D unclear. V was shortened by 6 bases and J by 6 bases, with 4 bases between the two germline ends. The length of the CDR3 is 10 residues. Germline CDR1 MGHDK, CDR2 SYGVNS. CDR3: CASSSDTQYF. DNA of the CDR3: TGTGCCAGCAGCTCCGATACGCAGTATTTT.

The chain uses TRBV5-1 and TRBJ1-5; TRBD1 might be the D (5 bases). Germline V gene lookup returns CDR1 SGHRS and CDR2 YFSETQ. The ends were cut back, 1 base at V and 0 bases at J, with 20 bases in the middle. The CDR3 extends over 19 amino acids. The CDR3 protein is CASSLRGSESIYSNQPQHF. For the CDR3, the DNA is TGCGCCAGCAGCTTGCGGGGGTCGGAATCAATCTATAGCAATCAGCCCCAGCATTTT.

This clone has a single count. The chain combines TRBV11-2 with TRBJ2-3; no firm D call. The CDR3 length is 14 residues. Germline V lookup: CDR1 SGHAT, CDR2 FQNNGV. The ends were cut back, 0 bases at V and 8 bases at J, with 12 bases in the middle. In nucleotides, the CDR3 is TGTGCCAGCAGCTTAGAATGGCCGATGGGTACGCAGTATTTT. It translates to CASSLEWPMGTQYF.

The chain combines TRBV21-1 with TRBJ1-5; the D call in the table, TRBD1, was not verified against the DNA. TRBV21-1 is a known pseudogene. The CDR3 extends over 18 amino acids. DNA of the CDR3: TGTGCCAGCAGCAACGGGACAGCCCTTTCTCTTAGCAATCAGCCCCAGCATTTT. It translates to CASSNGTALSLSNQPQHF.

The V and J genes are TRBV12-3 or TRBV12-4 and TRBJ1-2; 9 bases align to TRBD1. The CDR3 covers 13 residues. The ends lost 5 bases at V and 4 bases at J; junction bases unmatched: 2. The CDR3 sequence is CASSPTGGYGYTF. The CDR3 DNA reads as TGTGCCAGCAGTCCGACAGGGGGCTATGGCTACACCTTC.

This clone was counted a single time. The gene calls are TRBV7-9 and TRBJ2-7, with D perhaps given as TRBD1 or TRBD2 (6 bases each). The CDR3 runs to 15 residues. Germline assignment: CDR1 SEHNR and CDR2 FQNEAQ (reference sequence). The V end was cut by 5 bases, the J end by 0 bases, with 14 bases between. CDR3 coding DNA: TGTGCCAGCAGCCGAGGGGGGTCGGGCTCCTACGAGCAGTACTTC. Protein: CASSRGGSGSYEQYF.